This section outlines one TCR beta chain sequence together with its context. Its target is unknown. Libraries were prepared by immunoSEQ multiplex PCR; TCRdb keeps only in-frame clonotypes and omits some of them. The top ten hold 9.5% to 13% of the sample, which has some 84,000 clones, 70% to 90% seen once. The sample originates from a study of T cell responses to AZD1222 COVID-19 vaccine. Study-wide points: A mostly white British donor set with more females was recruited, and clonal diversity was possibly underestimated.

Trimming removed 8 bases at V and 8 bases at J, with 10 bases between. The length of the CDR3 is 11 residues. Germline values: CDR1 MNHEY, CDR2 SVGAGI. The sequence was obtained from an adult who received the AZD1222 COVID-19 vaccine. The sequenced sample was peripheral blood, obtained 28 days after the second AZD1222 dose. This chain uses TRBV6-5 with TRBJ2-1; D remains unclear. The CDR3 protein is CASDPSYEQFF. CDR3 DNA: TGTGCCAGCGACCCGAGCTATGAGCAGTTCTTC.